One TCR beta chain is described in this entry. Antigen specificity is unknown. The junction shows a germline mismatch at one end, possibly a read error. PCR was performed using 60 Vbeta and 13 Jbeta primers. Assay used: immunoSEQ multiplex PCR; TCRdb lists only in-frame clones, some missing. This table holds around 130,000 clones, 70% to 75% found once. In germline, CDR1 is MNHNS, CDR2 SASEGT. This CDR3 is 14 amino acids long. This entry is derived from a study of cytomegalovirus exposure and HLA in healthy donors. Study-level points and caveats: Later genetic work tied a missense DCLRE1C variant to beta-chain V and J trimming.

Sequencing was done on a sample of PBMCs. This sequence originates from a woman between 25 and 40 years old in good health and CMV-seronegative. V gene TRBV6-1 combines with J gene TRBJ2-1; D is perhaps TRBD1 (6 bases). The CDR3 DNA reads TGTGCCAGCGGGTTGACAGGAGGATACAGTGAGCAGTTCTTC. Amino acid sequence: CASGLTGGYSEQFF.